These 26 T cell receptor beta chains share one sample of origin, sequenced in a study of beta chain features in type 1 diabetes. All of the isolated RNA was reverse transcribed, so expressed TCRB transcripts were sequenced. Assay used: immunoSEQ multiplex PCR; TCRdb lists only in-frame clones, some missing. This table holds roughly 340,000 clones, 10% to 15% found once. Their antigens are not known. Overall study results and limits: Type 1 diabetes patients showed a moderate but significant shortening of TCRB CDR3s in all four CD4+ subsets.

Sequenced: naive CD4+ T cells from blood. The receptor set was obtained from a woman aged 18-29 years with type 1 diabetes.

This clone was recorded a few times. The V gene is TRBV29-1, the J gene TRBJ1-1; tentative D call: TRBD1 (5 bases). V dropped 3 bases and J dropped 5 bases, with 13 bases sitting between them. Germline lookup yields CDR1 SQVTM and CDR2 ANQGSEA. The CDR3 contains 13 residues. The CDR3 here is CSVEAWGETEAFF. DNA of the CDR3: TGCAGCGTTGAGGCGTGGGGGGAAACTGAAGCTTTCTTT. Looking up the rest from reference TRBV29-1 and TRBJ1-1 gives the full variable domain: SAVISQKPSRDICQRGTSLTIQCQVDSQVTMMFWYRQQPGQSLTLIATANQGSEATYESGFVIDKFPISRPNLTFSTLTVSNMSPEDSSIYLCSVEAWGETEAFFGQGTRLTVV.

This chain links TRBV9 with TRBJ2-3, with D perhaps TRBD2 (5 bases). The ends were cut back, 6 bases at V and 6 bases at J, with 8 bases in the middle. This CDR3 comprises 11 residues. Germline CDR1 SGDLS, CDR2 YYNGEE. This CDR3 is CASTPGDTQYF. The CDR3 DNA follows: TGTGCCAGCACACCGGGGGATACGCAGTATTTT.

The genes are TRBV28 and TRBJ2-5, with 8 bases matching TRBD1. The germline gives CDR1 MDHEN, CDR2 SYDVKM. The CDR3 spans 15 residues. The V gene end was trimmed by 6 bases and the J gene end by 6 bases; junction bases not matched to a gene: 12. The CDR3 coding sequence is TGTGCCAGCAGGCACGGACAGGGAACGGGAAAGACCCAGTACTTC. Its translation: CASRHGQGTGKTQYF. Supplemented by reference TRBV28 and TRBJ2-5, the full variable domain reads DVKVTQSSRYLVKRTGEKVFLECVQDMDHENMFWYRQDPGLGLRLIYFSYDVKMKEKGDIPEGYSVSREKKERFSLILESASTNQTSMYLCASRHGQGTGKTQYFGPGTRLLVL.

A few counts support this clone. This chain connects TRBV9 to TRBJ2-6; D not certain. V shed 3 bases and J shed 2 bases, with 9 bases lying between them. CDR1 and CDR2 (germline): SGDLS, YYNGEE. The CDR3 has 15 amino acids. CDR3 region: CASSARVPGANVLTF. In DNA, the CDR3 is TGTGCCAGCAGCGCCCGAGTCCCTGGGGCCAACGTCCTGACTTTC.

This rearrangement joins TRBV18 to TRBJ2-2; D possibly corresponds to TRBD1 (5 bases). The germline V and J ends were trimmed by 1 base and 6 bases, with 9 bases remaining between them. CDR3 size: 14 residues. Per the germline V gene, CDR1 is KGHSH and CDR2 is LQKENI. CDR3 in amino acids: CASSPRDRAGELFF. The CDR3 DNA reads as TGTGCCAGCTCACCACGTGACAGAGCCGGGGAGCTGTTTTTT.

The chain has TRBV7-2 and TRBJ2-7; no clear D gene. The ends were cut back, 3 bases at V and 6 bases at J, with 18 bases in the middle. Germline loops: CDR1 SGHTA, CDR2 FQGNSA. This CDR3 comprises 15 residues. The CDR3 region is CASSLPGSRVGEQYF. The CDR3 DNA is TGTGCCAGCAGCTTGCCCGGGTCTCGAGTCGGCGAGCAGTACTTC.

The gene calls are TRBV5-1 and TRBJ1-3; tentative D call: TRBD1 (5 bases). The ends were cut back, 4 bases at V and 5 bases at J, with 28 bases in the middle. The CDR3 is made up of 19 amino acids. Germline V gene data show CDR1 as SGHRS and CDR2 as YFSETQ. This chain's CDR3 is CASSRGSGAAAEYRNTIYF. The DNA for the CDR3 is TGCGCCAGCAGCCGCGGCTCTGGGGCAGCCGCGGAGTACAGAAACACCATATATTTT.

This clone was counted only a few times. This sequence joins TRBV5-1 and TRBJ2-1; TRBD2 agrees at 15 bases. Per the germline V gene, CDR1 is SGHRS and CDR2 is YFSETQ. This CDR3 has 14 amino acids. The trim removed 4 bases at V and 10 bases at J, leaving 3 bases unmatched. This chain's CDR3 is CASSQGTSGGEQFF. The CDR3 DNA sequence: TGCGCCAGCAGCCAGGGGACTAGCGGGGGGGAGCAGTTCTTC.

V and J are TRBV7-9 and TRBJ2-3, with D unclear. V lost 2 bases to trimming and J lost 6 bases, with 6 bases between them. The germline CDR1 and CDR2 sequences are SEHNR and FQNEAQ (reference sequence). The length of the CDR3 is 12 residues. CDR3 residues: CASSLRADTQYF. The CDR3 DNA reads TGTGCCAGCAGCTTACGAGCGGATACGCAGTATTTT.

DNA of the CDR3: TGTGCCAGCAGTTTAAGGGGGACAATCGGAGAAAAACTGTTTTTT. Amino acids: CASSLRGTIGEKLFF. This chain uses TRBV28 with TRBJ1-4, with D possibly matching TRBD1 (6 bases). Looked up from germline, CDR1 is MDHEN and CDR2 is SYDVKM. V was clipped by 2 bases and J by 8 bases, with 15 bases between them. This CDR3 has 15 amino acids.

This clone was observed a few times. This chain uses TRBV7-2 with TRBJ1-2, with D possibly matching TRBD1 (5 bases). V lost 0 bases and J 3 bases, leaving 8 bases between the germline ends. Germline CDR1 and CDR2: SGHTA and FQGNSA. This CDR3 is built from 14 residues. The CDR3 loop reads CASSLAWGDYGYTF. DNA of the CDR3: TGTGCCAGCAGCTTAGCATGGGGGGACTATGGCTACACCTTC.

A few counts support this clone. The V and J genes are TRBV5-6 and TRBJ2-1; 12 bases are shared with TRBD2. In germline, CDR1 is SGHDT, CDR2 YYEEEE. This CDR3 region has 15 residues. V dropped 1 base and J dropped 5; count of bases not matched to a gene: 1. The CDR3 loop is CASSLRLAGDNEQFF. CDR3 nucleotide sequence: TGTGCCAGCAGCTTGCGACTAGCGGGGGACAATGAGCAGTTCTTC.

This chain connects TRBV4-3 to TRBJ2-2, with 7 nucleotides matching TRBD2. CDR1 LGHNA and CDR2 YSLEER come from the germline V gene. V gave up 0 bases and J gave up 6 bases; unmatched junction bases: 4. The CDR3 covers 15 residues. The CDR3 protein is CASSQESGRAGELFF. CDR3 nucleotides: TGCGCCAGCAGCCAAGAATCAGGGAGGGCCGGGGAGCTGTTTTTT.

This chain joins TRBV18 and TRBJ2-7; D gene ambiguous. Trimming removed 3 bases from V and 6 bases from J, with 12 bases in between. Germline assignment: CDR1 KGHSH and CDR2 LQKENI. CDR3 size: 13 residues. This CDR3 is CASSPLPGSEQYF. The DNA of the CDR3 is TGTGCCAGCTCACCCCTGCCCGGGTCCGAGCAGTACTTC.

This clone came up a few times. The gene calls are TRBV7-2 and TRBJ1-2; perhaps TRBD1 as D (5 bases). Trimming removed 4 bases from V and 4 bases from J, with 16 bases in between. Germline CDR1 SGHTA, CDR2 FQGNSA. The CDR3 totals 15 residues. CDR3 protein: CASSWGGGKTYGYTF. The CDR3 nucleotides read TGTGCCAGCAGCTGGGGGGGAGGGAAAACCTATGGCTACACCTTC.

CDR3 sequence: CASQRELVETQYF. The CDR3 DNA sequence: TGTGCCAGTCAGCGGGAGCTTGTGGAGACCCAGTACTTC. J is TRBJ2-5 and V is TRBV6-6; 8 nucleotides line up with TRBD2. Germline V lookup: CDR1 MNHNY, CDR2 SVGAGI (reference sequence). The CDR3 extends over 13 amino acids. V lost 9 bases, J lost 5 bases, and 8 bases stayed unmatched.

This chain uses TRBV7-2 with TRBJ2-1, with 8 bases aligning to TRBD1. V gave up 7 bases and J gave up 0 bases; unmatched junction bases: 5. This CDR3 comprises 15 residues. Germline CDR1 SGHTA, CDR2 FQGNSA. Here the CDR3 reads CASTGQAISYNEQFF. Here the CDR3 DNA reads TGTGCCAGCACGGGACAGGCTATCTCCTACAATGAGCAGTTCTTC.

V usage is TRBV9 and J usage is TRBJ1-3; D is ambiguous. The germline gives CDR1 SGDLS, CDR2 YYNGEE. V lost 0 bases to trimming and J lost 2 bases, with 9 bases between them. The CDR3 has 15 amino acids. CDR3 DNA: TGTGCCAGCAGCGTAGGGCGAGGAGCTGGAAACACCATATATTTT. Its protein is CASSVGRGAGNTIYF.

This clone was recorded a few times. J is TRBJ2-5 and V is TRBV5-1; D is unclear. Trimming took 4 bases from V and 5 from J, leaving 12 bases between them. The germline V gene encodes CDR1 SGHRS and CDR2 YFSETQ. The CDR3 contains 13 residues. The DNA of the CDR3 is TGCGCCAGCAGCCAGAACTACGGGGAGACCCAGTACTTC. Protein sequence: CASSQNYGETQYF.

This clone appeared a few times. V usage is TRBV5-4 and J usage is TRBJ1-3; 8 positions match TRBD1. The ends lost 4 bases at V and 0 bases at J; junction bases unmatched: 3. The CDR3 sequence is 15 residues long. Germline assignment: CDR1 SGHNT and CDR2 YYREEE (reference sequence). In nucleotides, the CDR3 is TGTGCCAGCAGCCCAGGGGGCATCTCTGGAAACACCATATATTTT. Amino acid sequence: CASSPGGISGNTIYF.

Only a few counts were recorded for this clone. The chain couples TRBV15 to TRBJ1-5; TRBD1 is a possible D gene (6 bases). This CDR3 spans 15 amino acids. CDR1 and CDR2 (germline): LNHNV, YYDKDF (reference sequence). Trimming left V 5 bases short and J 4 bases short, with 15 bases between. As DNA, the CDR3 is TGTGCCACCAGCCCAATGGGAGGGGGGAATCAGCCCCAGCATTTT. This codes for CATSPMGGGNQPQHF.

The chain couples TRBV25-1 to TRBJ2-5; D might be TRBD1 (6 bases). Germline lookup yields CDR1 MGHDK and CDR2 SYGVNS. CDR3 length: 16 amino acids. V lost 6 bases to trimming and J lost 5 bases, with 22 bases between them. This CDR3 is CASRPHHKGTQETQYF. The CDR3 nucleotides read TGTGCCAGCAGACCTCACCATAAAGGGACACAGGAGACCCAGTACTTC.

This clone occurred a few times. This sequence joins TRBV7-2 and TRBJ1-1; D is unresolved. Trimming pared 3 bases from V and 6 bases from J, leaving 14 bases between. Germline V lookup: CDR1 SGHTA, CDR2 FQGNSA. The CDR3 spans 14 residues. The CDR3 DNA reads TGTGCCAGCAGCTTCGGACGGAGGTTAGCTGAAGCTTTCTTT. This sequence encodes CASSFGRRLAEAFF. Filled out from reference TRBV7-2 and TRBJ1-1, the complete variable domain reads GAGVSQSPSNKVTEKGKDVELRCDPISGHTALYWYRQSLGQGLEFLIYFQGNSAPDKSGLPSDRFSAERTGGSVSTLTIQRTQQEDSAVYLCASSFGRRLAEAFFGQGTRLTVV.

This clone has just a few counts. V usage is TRBV2 and J usage is TRBJ2-7; D call uncertain. This CDR3 region has 11 residues. Germline V gene data show CDR1 as SNHLY and CDR2 as FYNNEI. V was shortened by 8 bases and J by 3 bases, with 8 bases between the two germline ends. The CDR3 spells CASRQSYEQYF. For the CDR3, the DNA is TGTGCCAGCCGACAAAGCTACGAGCAGTACTTC.

In this sample, this clone turned up a few times. This sample includes further DNA sequences coding for the same CDR3. V and J are TRBV7-2 and TRBJ2-3; the D gene is possibly TRBD2 (6 bases). Trimming took off 1 base at V and 2 bases at J, with 13 bases between the two ends. The CDR3 is 16 residues long. Germline V CDR1 and CDR2: SGHTA, FQGNSA. In nucleotides, the CDR3 is TGTGCCAGCAGCTTAGTCAGCGGAGGGGCCACAGATACGCAGTATTTT. As protein: CASSLVSGGATDTQYF.

A word on this clone: The sample carries other DNA sequences with the same CDR3. The J gene is TRBJ2-3, the V gene TRBV7-2, with 7 bases fitting TRBD1. In germline, CDR1 is SGHTA, CDR2 FQGNSA. This CDR3 region has 15 residues. The V and J ends lost 1 base and 0 bases, in that order; junction bases with no gene match: 1. The CDR3 DNA is TGTGCCAGCAGCTTAGGACAGGGTAGCACAGATACGCAGTATTTT. It is translated as CASSLGQGSTDTQYF. The full variable domain, rest sourced from reference TRBV7-2 and TRBJ2-3, is GAGVSQSPSNKVTEKGKDVELRCDPISGHTALYWYRQSLGQGLEFLIYFQGNSAPDKSGLPSDRFSAERTGGSVSTLTIQRTQQEDSAVYLCASSLGQGSTDTQYFGPGTRLTVL.